This TCR beta chain was profiled in a study of PD-1 blockade in classical Hodgkin lymphoma. In regard to this clone: No antigen is known for it.

Sequencing used immunoSEQ multiplex PCR; TCRdb keeps in-frame clones, though not all of them. The repertoire consists of roughly 140,000 clones, with under 85% occurring once and the leading ten covering about 9%. The CDR3 totals 11 residues. V lost 5 bases and J 4 bases, leaving 8 bases between the germline ends. Germline CDR1 reads SQVTM; CDR2 reads ANQGSEA. Overall study results and limits: The causes of the repertoire differences, possibly disease activity or prior therapy, remain undefined. Reports indicated that newly diagnosed patients had lower baseline TCR diversity than healthy donors did.

Brentuximab vedotin exposure varied, and every patient relapsed after autologous stem cell transplantation. Best outcomes ranged across complete response, partial response and progressive disease. V and J are TRBV29-1 and TRBJ2-5; D uncertain. This receptor was taken from a human donor with classical Hodgkin lymphoma. This sample comprised peripheral blood mononuclear cells (PBMCs), obtained before the second cycle of nivolumab. The DNA for the CDR3 is TGCAGCGTTTTGGCTATAGAGACCCAGTACTTC. Translating it yields CSVLAIETQYF.